This paragraph covers one T cell receptor beta chain sequence. This sample is drawn from a study of blood T cell repertoires in COVID-19. The assay was immunoSEQ multiplex PCR, and TCRdb's table has in-frame clones only and misses some. The table has about 97,000 clones, more than 75% seen once. The CDR3 extends over 12 amino acids. Germline V gene data show CDR1 as SQVTM and CDR2 as ANQGSEA. Trimming removed 7 bases from V and 5 bases from J; junction bases left unmatched: 7. The receptor was derived from a man aged 50-59 years with active or convalescent COVID-19. The chain combines TRBV29-1 with TRBJ2-5; TRBD2 aligns across 7 bases. Sequencing was performed on peripheral blood. The CDR3 sequence is CSAGRGGETQYF. The CDR3 bases are TGCAGCGCTGGGAGGGGCGGTGAGACCCAGTACTTC.